The TCR beta chain described here comes from a study of blood T cells in healthy people across ages. Study information: Per two T cells, template switching captured roughly one barcoded beta molecule.

V lost 1 base, J lost 0 bases, and 16 bases lay in between. The germline V gene encodes CDR1 SGHVS and CDR2 FNYEAQ. The CDR3 runs to 18 residues. Study results and caveats: Per million T cells, the diversity of TCR beta decreased roughly linearly as age advanced.

Each sample gave at least 6 million isolated PBMCs. The extraction recovered at least 5 micrograms of total RNA per sample. At least ten counts were recorded for this clonotype. Its antigen remains unidentified. The authors ran a second PCR of 7 to 11 cycles using a sample-barcoded 5' primer and a J-beta primer mix. TCRdb reanalysed the 5' RACE reads using MiXCR and keeps one entry per CDR3 protein. The sample holds about a million distinct CDR3 sequences, around two fifths seen once. This rearrangement joins TRBV7-6 to TRBJ2-1; TRBD1 is a possible D gene (5 bases). The specimen sequenced was blood. The origin of this receptor is a man aged 18 to 30 in good health. The DNA for the CDR3 is TGTGCCAGCAGCTTAGGGCGCCGACAGTTGAGCTCCTACAATGAGCAGTTCTTC. This sequence encodes CASSLGRRQLSSYNEQFF.